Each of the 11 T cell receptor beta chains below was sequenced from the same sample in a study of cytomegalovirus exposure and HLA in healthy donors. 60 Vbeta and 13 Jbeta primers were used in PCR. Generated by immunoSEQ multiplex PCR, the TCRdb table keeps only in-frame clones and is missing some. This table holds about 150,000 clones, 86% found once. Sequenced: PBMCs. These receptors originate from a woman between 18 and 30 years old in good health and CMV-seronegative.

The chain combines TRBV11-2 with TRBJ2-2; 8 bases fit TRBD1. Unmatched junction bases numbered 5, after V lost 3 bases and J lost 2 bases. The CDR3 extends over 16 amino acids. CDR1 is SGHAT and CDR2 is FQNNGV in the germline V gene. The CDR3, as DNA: TGTGCCAGCAGCTTGCTGACAGGGGATAACACCGGGGAGCTGTTTTTT. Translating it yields CASSLLTGDNTGELFF.

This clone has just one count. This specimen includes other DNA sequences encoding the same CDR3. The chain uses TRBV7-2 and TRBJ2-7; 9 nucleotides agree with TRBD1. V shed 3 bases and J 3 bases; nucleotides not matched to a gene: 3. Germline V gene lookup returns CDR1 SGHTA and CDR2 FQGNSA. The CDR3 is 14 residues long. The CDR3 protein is CASSLGTGNYEQYF. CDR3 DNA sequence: TGTGCCAGCAGCTTGGGGACAGGGAACTACGAGCAGTACTTC.

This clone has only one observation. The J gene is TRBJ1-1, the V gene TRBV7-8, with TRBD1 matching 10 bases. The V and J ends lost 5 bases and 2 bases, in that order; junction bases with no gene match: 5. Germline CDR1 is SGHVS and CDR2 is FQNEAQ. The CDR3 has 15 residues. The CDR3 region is CASSLRDRGNTEAFF. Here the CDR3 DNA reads TGTGCCAGCAGCCTCCGGGACAGGGGAAACACTGAAGCTTTCTTT.

The chain's CDR3 is CASSFPQGSGYGYTF. DNA for the CDR3: TGTGCCAGCAGTTTCCCACAGGGGAGTGGCTATGGCTACACCTTC. V gene TRBV28 combines with J gene TRBJ1-2; 7 nucleotides agree with TRBD1. Per germline, CDR1 MDHEN and CDR2 SYDVKM. The CDR3 spans 15 residues. After removal of 3 bases from V and 4 bases from J, the junction contained 8 bases not matched to a gene.

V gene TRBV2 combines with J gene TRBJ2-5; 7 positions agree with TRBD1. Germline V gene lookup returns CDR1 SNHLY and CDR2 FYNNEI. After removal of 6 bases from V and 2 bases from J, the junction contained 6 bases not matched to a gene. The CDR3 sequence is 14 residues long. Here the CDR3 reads CASRQGDTQETQYF. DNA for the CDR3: TGTGCCAGCAGGCAGGGGGACACTCAAGAGACCCAGTACTTC. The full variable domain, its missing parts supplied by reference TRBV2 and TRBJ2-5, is EPEVTQTPSHQVTQMGQEVILRCVPISNHLYFYWYRQILGQKVEFLVSFYNNEISEKSEIFDDQFSVERPDGSNFTLKIRSTKLEDSAMYFCASRQGDTQETQYFGPGTRLLVL.

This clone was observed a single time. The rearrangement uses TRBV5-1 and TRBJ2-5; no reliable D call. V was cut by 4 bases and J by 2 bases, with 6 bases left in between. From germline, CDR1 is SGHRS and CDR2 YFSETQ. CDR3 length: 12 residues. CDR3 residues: CASSPSQETQYF. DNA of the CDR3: TGCGCCAGCAGCCCGAGTCAAGAGACCCAGTACTTC.

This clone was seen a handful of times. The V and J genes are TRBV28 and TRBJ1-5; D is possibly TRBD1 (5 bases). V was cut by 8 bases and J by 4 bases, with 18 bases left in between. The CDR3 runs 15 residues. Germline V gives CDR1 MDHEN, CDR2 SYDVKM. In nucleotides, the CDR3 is TGTGCCAGCCTCCGGGGGGAGGGTGGTAATCAGCCCCAGCATTTT. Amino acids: CASLRGEGGNQPQHF. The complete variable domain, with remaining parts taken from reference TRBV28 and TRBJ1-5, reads DVKVTQSSRYLVKRTGEKVFLECVQDMDHENMFWYRQDPGLGLRLIYFSYDVKMKEKGDIPEGYSVSREKKERFSLILESASTNQTSMYLCASLRGEGGNQPQHFGDGTRLSIL.

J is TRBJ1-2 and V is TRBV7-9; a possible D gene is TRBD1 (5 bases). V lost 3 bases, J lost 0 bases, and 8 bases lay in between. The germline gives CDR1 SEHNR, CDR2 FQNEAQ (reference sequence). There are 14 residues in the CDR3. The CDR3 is CASSLGPSNYGYTF. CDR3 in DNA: TGTGCCAGCAGCTTGGGGCCATCTAACTATGGCTACACCTTC.

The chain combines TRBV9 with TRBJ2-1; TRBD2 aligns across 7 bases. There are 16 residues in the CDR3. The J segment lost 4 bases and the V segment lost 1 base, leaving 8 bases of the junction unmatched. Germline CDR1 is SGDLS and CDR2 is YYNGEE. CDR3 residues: CASSVWSSGIYNEQFF. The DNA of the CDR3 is TGTGCCAGCAGCGTATGGTCTAGCGGTATTTACAATGAGCAGTTCTTC.

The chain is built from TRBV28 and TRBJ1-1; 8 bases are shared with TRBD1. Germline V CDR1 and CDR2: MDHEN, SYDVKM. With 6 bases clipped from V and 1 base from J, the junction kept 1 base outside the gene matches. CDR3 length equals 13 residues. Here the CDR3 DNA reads TGTGCCAGCAGGGGGACAGGGAACACTGAAGCTTTCTTT. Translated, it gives CASRGTGNTEAFF.

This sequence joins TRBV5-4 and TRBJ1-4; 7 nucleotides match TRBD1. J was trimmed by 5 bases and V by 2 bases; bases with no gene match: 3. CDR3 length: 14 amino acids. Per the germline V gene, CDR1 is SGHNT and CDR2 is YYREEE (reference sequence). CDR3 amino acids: CASSFGTENEKLFF. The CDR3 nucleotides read TGTGCCAGCAGCTTCGGGACAGAAAATGAAAAACTGTTTTTT.